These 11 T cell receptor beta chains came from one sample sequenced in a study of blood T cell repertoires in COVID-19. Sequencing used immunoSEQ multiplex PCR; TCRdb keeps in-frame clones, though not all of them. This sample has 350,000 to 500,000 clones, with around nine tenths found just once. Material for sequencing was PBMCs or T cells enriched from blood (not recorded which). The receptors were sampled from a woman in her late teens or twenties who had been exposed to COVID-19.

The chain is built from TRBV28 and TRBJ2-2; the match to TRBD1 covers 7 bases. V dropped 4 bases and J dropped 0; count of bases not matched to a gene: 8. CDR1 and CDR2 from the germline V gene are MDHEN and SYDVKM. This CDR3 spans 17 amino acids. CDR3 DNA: TGTGCCAGCAGTTCCCTCCACGACAGGGCGAACACCGGGGAGCTGTTTTTT. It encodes CASSSLHDRANTGELFF.

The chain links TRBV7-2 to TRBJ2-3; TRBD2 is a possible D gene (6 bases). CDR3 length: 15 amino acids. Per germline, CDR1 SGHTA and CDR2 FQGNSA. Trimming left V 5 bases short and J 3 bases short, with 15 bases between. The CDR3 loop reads CASSPWRGGTDTQYF. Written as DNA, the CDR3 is TGTGCCAGCAGCCCCTGGCGGGGAGGAACAGATACGCAGTATTTT.

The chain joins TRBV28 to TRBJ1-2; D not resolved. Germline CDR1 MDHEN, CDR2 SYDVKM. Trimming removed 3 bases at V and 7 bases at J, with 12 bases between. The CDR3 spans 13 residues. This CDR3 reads CASSLAGFFGYTF. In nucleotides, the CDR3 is TGTGCCAGCAGTTTGGCGGGATTCTTTGGCTACACCTTC.

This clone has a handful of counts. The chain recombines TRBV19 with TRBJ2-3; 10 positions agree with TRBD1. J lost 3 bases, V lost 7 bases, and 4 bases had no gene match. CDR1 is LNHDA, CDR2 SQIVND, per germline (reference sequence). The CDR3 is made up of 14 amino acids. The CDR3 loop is CASTRQGATDTQYF. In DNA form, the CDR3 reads TGTGCCAGTACCAGACAGGGGGCAACAGATACGCAGTATTTT. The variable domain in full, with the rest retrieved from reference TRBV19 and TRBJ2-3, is DGGITQSPKYLFRKEGQNVTLSCEQNLNHDAMYWYRQDPGQGLRLIYYSQIVNDFQKGDIAEGYSVSREKKESFPLTVTSAQKNPTAFYLCASTRQGATDTQYFGPGTRLTVL.

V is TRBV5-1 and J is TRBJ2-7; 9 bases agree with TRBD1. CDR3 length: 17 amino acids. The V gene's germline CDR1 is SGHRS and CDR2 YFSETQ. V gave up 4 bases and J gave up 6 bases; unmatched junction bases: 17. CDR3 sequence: CASSRTTTGGAEGEQYF. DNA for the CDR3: TGCGCCAGCAGCCGAACAACCACAGGGGGCGCTGAGGGCGAGCAGTACTTC. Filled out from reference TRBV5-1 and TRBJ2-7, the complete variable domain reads KAGVTQTPRYLIKTRGQQVTLSCSPISGHRSVSWYQQTPGQGLQFLFEYFSETQRNKGNFPGRFSGRQFSNSRSEMNVSTLELGDSALYLCASSRTTTGGAEGEQYFGPGTRLTVT.

The CDR3 region is CASRSVGLAYEQYF. CDR3 nucleotides: TGTGCCAGCAGATCCGTCGGACTAGCCTACGAGCAGTACTTC. The chain is built from TRBV6-5 and TRBJ2-7, with 7 positions matching TRBD2. The junction had 7 bases not matched to a gene; V was cut back by 6 bases and J by 2 bases. The CDR3 has 14 residues. Germline V gene sequence: CDR1 MNHEY, CDR2 SVGAGI.

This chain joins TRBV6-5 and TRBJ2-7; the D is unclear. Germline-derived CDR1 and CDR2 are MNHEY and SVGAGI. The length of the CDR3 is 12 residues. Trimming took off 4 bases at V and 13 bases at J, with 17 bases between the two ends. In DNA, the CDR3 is TGTGCCAGCAGTTCCTATCTCCGGGTCGGATACTTC. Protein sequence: CASSSYLRVGYF.

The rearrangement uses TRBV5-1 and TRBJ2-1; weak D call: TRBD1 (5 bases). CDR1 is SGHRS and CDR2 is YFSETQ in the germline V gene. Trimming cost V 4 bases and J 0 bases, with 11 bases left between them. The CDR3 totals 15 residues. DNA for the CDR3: TGCGCCAGCAGCGGGGCTTGGCCCTCCTACAATGAGCAGTTCTTC. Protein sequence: CASSGAWPSYNEQFF.

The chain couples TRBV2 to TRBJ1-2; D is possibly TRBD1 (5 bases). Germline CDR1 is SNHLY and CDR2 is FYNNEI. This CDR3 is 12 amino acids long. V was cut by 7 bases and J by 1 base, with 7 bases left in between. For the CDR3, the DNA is TGTGCCAGCACGGGACTTAACTATGGCTACACCTTC. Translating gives CASTGLNYGYTF. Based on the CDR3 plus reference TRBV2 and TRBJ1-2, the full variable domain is EPEVTQTPSHQVTQMGQEVILRCVPISNHLYFYWYRQILGQKVEFLVSFYNNEISEKSEIFDDQFSVERPDGSNFTLKIRSTKLEDSAMYFCASTGLNYGYTFGSGTRLTVV.

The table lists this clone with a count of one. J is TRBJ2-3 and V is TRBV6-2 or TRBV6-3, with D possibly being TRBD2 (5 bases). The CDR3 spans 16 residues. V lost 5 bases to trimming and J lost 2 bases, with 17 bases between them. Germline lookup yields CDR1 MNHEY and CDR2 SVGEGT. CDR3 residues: CASSDAVEGNTDTQYF. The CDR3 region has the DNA TGTGCCAGCAGTGATGCTGTCGAGGGTAACACAGATACGCAGTATTTT.

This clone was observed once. The DNA for the CDR3 is TGTGCCAGCCGGGACTACCTTTCGGGCAAAAACATTCAGTACTTC. Translated, it gives CASRDYLSGKNIQYF. This chain links TRBV2 with TRBJ2-4; 7 bases are a match to TRBD2. Looked up from germline, CDR1 is SNHLY and CDR2 is FYNNEI. After removal of 8 bases from V and 3 bases from J, the junction contained 10 bases not matched to a gene. The CDR3 length is 15 residues.